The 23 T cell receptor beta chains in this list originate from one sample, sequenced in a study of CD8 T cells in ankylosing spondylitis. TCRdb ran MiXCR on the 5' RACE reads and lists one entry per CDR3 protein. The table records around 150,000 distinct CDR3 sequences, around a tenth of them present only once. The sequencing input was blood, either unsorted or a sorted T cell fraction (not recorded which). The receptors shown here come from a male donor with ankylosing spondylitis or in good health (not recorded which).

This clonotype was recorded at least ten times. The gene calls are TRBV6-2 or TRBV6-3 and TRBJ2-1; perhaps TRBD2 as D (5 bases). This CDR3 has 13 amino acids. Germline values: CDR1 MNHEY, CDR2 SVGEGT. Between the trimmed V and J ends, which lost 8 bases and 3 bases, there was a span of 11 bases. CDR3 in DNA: TGTGCCAGCCACCCCGAGGGCTACAATGAGCAGTTCTTC. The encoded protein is CASHPEGYNEQFF.

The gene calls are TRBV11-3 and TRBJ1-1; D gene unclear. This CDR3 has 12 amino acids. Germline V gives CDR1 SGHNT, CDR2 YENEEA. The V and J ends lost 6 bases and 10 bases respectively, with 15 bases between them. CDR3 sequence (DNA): TGTGCCAGCAGTTCGGACTTGTCTGTAGCTTTCTTT. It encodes CASSSDLSVAFF.

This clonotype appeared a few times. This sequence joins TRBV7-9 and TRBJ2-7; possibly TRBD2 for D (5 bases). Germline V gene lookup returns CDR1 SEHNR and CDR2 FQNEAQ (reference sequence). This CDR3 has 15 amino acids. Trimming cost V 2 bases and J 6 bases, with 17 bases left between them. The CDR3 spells CASSLIEGQRSEQYF. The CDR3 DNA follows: TGTGCCAGCAGCTTAATTGAGGGCCAGCGATCCGAGCAGTACTTC.

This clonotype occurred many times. The CDR3 region has the DNA TGCGCCAGCAGTGGGAACACCGCCGGGGAGCAGTACTTC. Translation gives CASSGNTAGEQYF. This sequence joins TRBV10-2 and TRBJ2-7; D remains ambiguous. There are 13 residues in the CDR3. The V and J ends lost 4 bases and 7 bases respectively, with 14 bases between them. Looked up from germline, CDR1 is WSHSY and CDR2 is SAAADI.

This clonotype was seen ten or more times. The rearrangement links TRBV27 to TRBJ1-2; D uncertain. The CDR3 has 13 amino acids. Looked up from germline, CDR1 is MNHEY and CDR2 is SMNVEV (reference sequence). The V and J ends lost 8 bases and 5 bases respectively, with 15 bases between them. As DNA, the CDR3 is TGTGCCAGCGGACCCTTAGGAAAATATGGCTACACCTTC. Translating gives CASGPLGKYGYTF.

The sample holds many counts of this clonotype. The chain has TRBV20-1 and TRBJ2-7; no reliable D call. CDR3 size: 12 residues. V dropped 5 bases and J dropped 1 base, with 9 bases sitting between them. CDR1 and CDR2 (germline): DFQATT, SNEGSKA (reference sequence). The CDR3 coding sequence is TGCAGTGCTTTGGGCTCTTCCTACGAGCAGTACTTC. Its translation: CSALGSSYEQYF.

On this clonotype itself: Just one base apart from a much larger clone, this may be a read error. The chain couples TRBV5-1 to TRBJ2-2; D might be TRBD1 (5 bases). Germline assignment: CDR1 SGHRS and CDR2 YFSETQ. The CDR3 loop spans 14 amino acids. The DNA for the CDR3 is TGCGCCTGCAGCTTACCCAGGGACACCGGGGAGCTGTTTTTT. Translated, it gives CACSLPRDTGELFF.

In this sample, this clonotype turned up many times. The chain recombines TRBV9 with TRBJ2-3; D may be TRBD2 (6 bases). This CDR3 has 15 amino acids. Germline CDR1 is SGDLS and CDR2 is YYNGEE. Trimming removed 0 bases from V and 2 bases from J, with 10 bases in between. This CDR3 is CASSVELAPTDTQYF. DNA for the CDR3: TGTGCCAGCAGCGTAGAACTAGCCCCCACAGATACGCAGTATTTT.

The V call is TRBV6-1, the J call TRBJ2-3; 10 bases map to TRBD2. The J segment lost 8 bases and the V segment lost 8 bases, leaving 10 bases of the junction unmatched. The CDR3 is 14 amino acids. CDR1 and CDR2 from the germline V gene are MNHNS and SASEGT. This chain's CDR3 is CASWPSGRMGTQYF. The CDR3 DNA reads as TGTGCCAGCTGGCCTAGCGGGAGAATGGGTACGCAGTATTTT.

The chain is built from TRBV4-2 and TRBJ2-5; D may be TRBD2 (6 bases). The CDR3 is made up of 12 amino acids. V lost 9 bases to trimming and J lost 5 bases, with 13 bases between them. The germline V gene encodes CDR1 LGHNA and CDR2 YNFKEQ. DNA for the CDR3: TGTGCCAGGGGCCTTGGGGGGGAGACCCAGTACTTC. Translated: CARGLGGETQYF.

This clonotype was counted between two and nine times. The CDR3 loop reads CASSQDPWTPLGYEQYF. The CDR3, as DNA: TGTGCCAGCAGCCAAGATCCTTGGACCCCCCTGGGCTACGAGCAGTACTTC. The V call is TRBV3-1, the J call TRBJ2-7; no clear D. The CDR3 contains 17 residues. In germline, CDR1 is LGHDT, CDR2 YNNKEL (reference sequence). V gave up 0 bases and J gave up 3 bases, with 18 bases separating them.

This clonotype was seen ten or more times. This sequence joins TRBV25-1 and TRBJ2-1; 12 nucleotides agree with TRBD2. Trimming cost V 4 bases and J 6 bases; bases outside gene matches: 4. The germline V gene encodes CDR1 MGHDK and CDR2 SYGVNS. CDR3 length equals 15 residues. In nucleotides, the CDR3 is TGTGCCAGCAGTGCACTAGCGGGAGGAGGCAATGAGCAGTTCTTC. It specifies CASSALAGGGNEQFF.

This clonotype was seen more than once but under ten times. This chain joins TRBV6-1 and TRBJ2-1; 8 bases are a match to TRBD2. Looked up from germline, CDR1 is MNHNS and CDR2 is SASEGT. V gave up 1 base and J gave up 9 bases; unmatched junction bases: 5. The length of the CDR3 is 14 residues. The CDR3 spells CASSEGALAGEQFF. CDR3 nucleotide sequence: TGTGCCAGCAGTGAAGGAGCGCTAGCGGGTGAGCAGTTCTTC.

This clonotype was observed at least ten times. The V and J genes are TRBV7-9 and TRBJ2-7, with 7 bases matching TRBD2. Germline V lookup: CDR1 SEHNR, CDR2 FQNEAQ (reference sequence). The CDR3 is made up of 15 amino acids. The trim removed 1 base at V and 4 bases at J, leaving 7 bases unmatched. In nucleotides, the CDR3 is TGTGCCAGCAGCTTAGTGGGAGGGCCGGTTTACGAGCAGTACTTC. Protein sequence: CASSLVGGPVYEQYF.

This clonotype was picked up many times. Written as DNA, the CDR3 is TGTGCCAGCAGCTTGAGTAGCGCTAGAAATAGCAATCAGCCCCAGCATTTT. The encoded protein is CASSLSSARNSNQPQHF. The chain employs TRBV5-5 and TRBJ1-5; D ambiguous. The V end lost 1 base, the J end lost 0 bases, and 14 bases lay between the germline ends. CDR3 length equals 17 residues. The germline V gene has CDR1 SGHKS and CDR2 YYEKEE (reference sequence). Supplemented by reference TRBV5-5 and TRBJ1-5, the full variable domain reads DAGVTQSPTHLIKTRGQQVTLRCSPISGHKSVSWYQQVLGQGPQFIFQYYEKEERGRGNFPDRFSARQFPNYSSELNVNALLLGDSALYLCASSLSSARNSNQPQHFGDGTRLSIL.

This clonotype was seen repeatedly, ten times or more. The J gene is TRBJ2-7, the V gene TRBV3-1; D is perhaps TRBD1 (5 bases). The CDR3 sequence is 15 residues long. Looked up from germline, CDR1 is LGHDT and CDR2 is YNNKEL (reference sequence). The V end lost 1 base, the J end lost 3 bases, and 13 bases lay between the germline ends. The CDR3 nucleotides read TGTGCCAGCAGCCAAGTCCCAGACACAGGCTACGAGCAGTACTTC. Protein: CASSQVPDTGYEQYF.

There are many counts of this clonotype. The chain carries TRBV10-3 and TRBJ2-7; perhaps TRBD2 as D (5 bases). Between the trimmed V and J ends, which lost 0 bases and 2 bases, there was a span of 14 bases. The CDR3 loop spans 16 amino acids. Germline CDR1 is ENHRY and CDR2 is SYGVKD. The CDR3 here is CAISESSGSSTYEQYF. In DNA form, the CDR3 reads TGTGCCATCAGTGAGTCGAGCGGCAGTTCTACCTACGAGCAGTACTTC.

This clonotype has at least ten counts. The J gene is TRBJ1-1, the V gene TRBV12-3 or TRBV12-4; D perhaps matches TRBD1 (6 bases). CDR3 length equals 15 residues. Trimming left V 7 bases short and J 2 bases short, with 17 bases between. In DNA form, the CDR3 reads TGTGCCAGCATTCTCGTAGGGGGTTTCAACACTGAAGCTTTCTTT. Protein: CASILVGGFNTEAFF.

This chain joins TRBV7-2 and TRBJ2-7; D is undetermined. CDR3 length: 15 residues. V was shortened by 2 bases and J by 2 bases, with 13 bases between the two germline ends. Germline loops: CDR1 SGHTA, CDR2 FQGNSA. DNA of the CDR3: TGTGCCAGCAGCTTAACCCCATCCAGGACCTACGAGCAGTACTTC. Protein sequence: CASSLTPSRTYEQYF.

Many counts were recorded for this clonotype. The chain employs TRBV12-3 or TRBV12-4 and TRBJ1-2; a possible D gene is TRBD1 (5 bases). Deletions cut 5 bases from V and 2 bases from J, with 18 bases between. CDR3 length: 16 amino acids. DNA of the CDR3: TGTGCCAGCAGTCTGGGACGGCTCGCTTCCAACTATGGCTACACCTTC. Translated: CASSLGRLASNYGYTF.

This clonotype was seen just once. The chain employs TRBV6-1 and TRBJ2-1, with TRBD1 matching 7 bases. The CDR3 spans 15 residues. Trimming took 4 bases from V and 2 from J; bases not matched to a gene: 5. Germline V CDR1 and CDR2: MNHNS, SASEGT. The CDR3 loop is CASSGGQGAYNEQFF. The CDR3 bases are TGTGCCAGCAGTGGTGGGCAGGGGGCCTACAATGAGCAGTTCTTC.

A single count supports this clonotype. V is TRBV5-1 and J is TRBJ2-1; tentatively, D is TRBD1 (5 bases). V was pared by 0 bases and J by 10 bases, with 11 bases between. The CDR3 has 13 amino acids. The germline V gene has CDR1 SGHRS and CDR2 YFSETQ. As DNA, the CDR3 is TGCGCCAGCAGCTTGGAAGGGGATGACGAGCAGTTCTTC. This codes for CASSLEGDDEQFF.

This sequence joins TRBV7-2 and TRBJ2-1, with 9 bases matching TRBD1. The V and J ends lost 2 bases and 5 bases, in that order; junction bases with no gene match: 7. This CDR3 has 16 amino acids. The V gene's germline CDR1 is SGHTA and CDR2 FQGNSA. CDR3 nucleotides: TGTGCCAGCAGCTTATCTTTGGACAGGGGCAACAATGAGCAGTTCTTC. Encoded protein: CASSLSLDRGNNEQFF. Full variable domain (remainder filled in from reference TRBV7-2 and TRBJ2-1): GAGVSQSPSNKVTEKGKDVELRCDPISGHTALYWYRQSLGQGLEFLIYFQGNSAPDKSGLPSDRFSAERTGGSVSTLTIQRTQQEDSAVYLCASSLSLDRGNNEQFFGPGTRLTVL.